The following is a T cell receptor (beta chain) sequence with its context. The sample belongs to a study of blood T cell repertoires in COVID-19. Turning to the study itself: Researchers got acute and convalescent COVID-19 samples from the United States, Italy and Spain. In each case, the material was cDNA or gDNA derived from T cells, B-cell-depleted T cells, or PBMCs.

In the study's own analysis: Quantification of nucleated cells was approximated via reference gene primer amplification. Clones were sequenced by immunoSEQ multiplex PCR, and TCRdb holds only the in-frame ones, with some missing. V and J calls and clone size are as listed in that table; D and trimming were resolved from the DNA. The table has 210,000 or so clones, about nine tenths seen once; the top ten hold about 6.7%. The germline gives CDR1 SGHTA, CDR2 FQGNSA. Germline trimming cut 6 bases from V and 4 bases from J; bases unmatched to any gene: 13. The CDR3 contains 16 residues. The receptor comes from a man aged 35-49 years with acute or convalescent COVID-19. Sequencing used peripheral blood. The V gene is TRBV7-2, the J gene TRBJ2-3; 7 nucleotides align to TRBD2. The CDR3 here is CASSQRGSGWADTQYF. The CDR3 bases are TGTGCCAGCAGTCAAAGAGGTAGCGGGTGGGCAGATACGCAGTATTTT. Based on the CDR3 plus reference TRBV7-2 and TRBJ2-3, the full variable domain is GAGVSQSPSNKVTEKGKDVELRCDPISGHTALYWYRQSLGQGLEFLIYFQGNSAPDKSGLPSDRFSAERTGGSVSTLTIQRTQQEDSAVYLCASSQRGSGWADTQYFGPGTRLTVL.